Presented here are 11 T cell receptor beta chains from one specimen sequenced in a study of OX40 agonist ivuxolimab in advanced cancers. The repertoire was sequenced with immunoSEQ multiplex PCR; TCRdb's copy has only in-frame clones and lacks some. The repertoire includes around 70,000 clones, 80% to 90% of them detected once, and around 3% sits in the top ten. The material was CD4+ or CD8+ T cells sorted from blood, obtained in a trial of the OX40 agonist ivuxolimab. All receptors come from an adult with an advanced solid tumor such as melanoma, head and neck, liver or kidney cancer.

The chain joins TRBV19 to TRBJ2-7; D is possibly TRBD1 (6 bases). The CDR3 totals 18 residues. Germline V gene data show CDR1 as LNHDA and CDR2 as SQIVND (reference sequence). Trimming cost V 5 bases and J 2 bases, with 25 bases left between them. The CDR3 loop is CASSRLGRQQGYAYEQYF. The CDR3 DNA reads as TGTGCCAGTAGTCGCCTCGGAAGACAACAGGGATATGCCTACGAGCAGTACTTC.

This clone was picked up a small number of times. The chain combines TRBV11-3 with TRBJ2-3; D gene uncertain. The ends were cut back, 5 bases at V and 1 base at J, with 10 bases in the middle. CDR3 size: 14 residues. Germline CDR1 and CDR2: SGHNT and YENEEA. CDR3 in DNA: TGTGCCAGCAGCGATCTCTGGGGCACAGATACGCAGTATTTT. Amino acid sequence: CASSDLWGTDTQYF.

This clone was observed a few times. V usage is TRBV30 and J usage is TRBJ1-4; 7 positions match TRBD1. V dropped 5 bases and J dropped 0; count of bases not matched to a gene: 3. The CDR3 runs 14 residues. The germline CDR1 and CDR2 sequences are GTSNPN and SVGIG (reference sequence). CDR3 protein: CAWEGTATNEKLFF. CDR3 sequence (DNA): TGTGCCTGGGAAGGGACAGCAACTAATGAAAAACTGTTTTTT.

The V and J genes are TRBV5-1 and TRBJ1-3; D is undetermined. Trimming took 0 bases from V and 0 from J, leaving 10 bases between them. This CDR3 spans 16 amino acids. Germline CDR1 SGHRS, CDR2 YFSETQ. The CDR3 loop is CASSLGQSFSGNTIYF. The CDR3 DNA follows: TGCGCCAGCAGCTTGGGGCAGTCCTTCTCTGGAAACACCATATATTTT.

This clone was counted a single time. The chain carries TRBV10-3 and TRBJ1-2; a weak D match, TRBD1 (5 bases). Deletions cut 6 bases from V and 2 bases from J, with 7 bases between. This CDR3 is built from 12 residues. Germline V gene lookup returns CDR1 ENHRY and CDR2 SYGVKD. As DNA, the CDR3 is TGTGCCATCAGCCGGGACAACTATGGCTACACCTTC. Its translation: CAISRDNYGYTF.

The V and J genes are TRBV10-3 and TRBJ2-7; 13 nucleotides agree with TRBD2. The CDR3 sequence is 15 residues long. The junction had 4 bases not matched to a gene; V was cut back by 4 bases and J by 4 bases. CDR1 ENHRY and CDR2 SYGVKD come from the germline V gene. Written as DNA, the CDR3 is TGTGCCATCAGTGGCCGGACTAGCGGGAGTTACGAGCAGTACTTC. Translating it yields CAISGRTSGSYEQYF.

J is TRBJ2-5 and V is TRBV2, with D unresolved. CDR3 length: 14 amino acids. Germline assignment: CDR1 SNHLY and CDR2 FYNNEI. V was trimmed by 8 bases and J by 6 bases, leaving 19 bases between them. The DNA for the CDR3 is TGTGCCAGCGGGCCCTTAGGTGGTGTACAGACCCAGTACTTC. It encodes CASGPLGGVQTQYF.

The chain couples TRBV6-5 to TRBJ2-3; weak D call: TRBD2 (5 bases). CDR3 length: 14 amino acids. Trimming left V 0 bases short and J 5 bases short, with 9 bases between. Germline V CDR1 and CDR2: MNHEY, SVGAGI. DNA for the CDR3: TGTGCCAGCAGTTACTCAAGGACTGAAGATACGCAGTATTTT. This encodes CASSYSRTEDTQYF.

The rearrangement links TRBV18 to TRBJ1-5; 10 nucleotides match TRBD1. V gave up 6 bases and J gave up 2 bases; unmatched junction bases: 4. The CDR3 loop spans 15 amino acids. Germline V lookup: CDR1 KGHSH, CDR2 LQKENI. Here the CDR3 reads CASSLTGGGNQPQHF. The CDR3 coding sequence is TGTGCCAGCTCCCTGACAGGGGGCGGCAATCAGCCCCAGCATTTT.

A few counts support this clone. The chain joins TRBV18 to TRBJ2-1, with D perhaps matching TRBD2 (6 bases). V dropped 4 bases and J dropped 7 bases, with 14 bases sitting between them. This CDR3 is built from 14 residues. From germline, CDR1 is KGHSH and CDR2 LQKENI. CDR3 in DNA: TGTGCCAGCTCACGGGACTCCTCGGGGAATGAGCAGTTCTTC. Its translation: CASSRDSSGNEQFF.

V gene TRBV18 combines with J gene TRBJ1-2; 9 nucleotides match TRBD1. The CDR3 loop spans 16 amino acids. In germline, CDR1 is KGHSH, CDR2 LQKENI. J gave up 7 bases and V 3 bases, and 12 bases lay outside the gene matches. In nucleotides, the CDR3 is TGTGCCAGCTCACCGGGGAGGGACAGGGCTTCGGCTGGCTACACCTTC. Translating it yields CASSPGRDRASAGYTF.